This T cell receptor (beta chain) appears in the sequencing data of a study of blood T cells in healthy people across ages. Findings of the study overall: In these data, TCR beta diversity tracked strongly with naive T cell percentage. Older age coincided with a roughly linear decline in TCR beta diversity per million T cells.

This CDR3 is built from 15 residues. CDR1 MNHEY and CDR2 SMNVEV come from the germline V gene (reference sequence). Trimming cost V 6 bases and J 6 bases; bases outside gene matches: 9. PCR was performed a second time for roughly 7 to 11 cycles using a sample-barcoded 5' primer and a J-beta primer mix. TCRdb passed the 5' RACE reads through MiXCR, listing each CDR3 protein once. The table has approximately 1.5 million distinct CDR3 sequences, under 55% seen once. Of note for this clonotype: Its cognate antigen is unknown.

Sequencing used blood. The rearrangement links TRBV27 to TRBJ1-4; 8 bases are shared with TRBD1. The receptor's source is a woman aged 18-30 years in good health. The DNA of the CDR3 is TGTGCCAGCAGACCTCTTGGACAGGGATATGAAAAACTGTTTTTT. Its translation is CASRPLGQGYEKLFF.